This is a list of T cell receptor beta chains from one sample in a study of blood T cells in healthy people across ages. TCRdb reprocessed the 5' RACE reads with MiXCR, giving one entry per CDR3 protein. The sample yields about 1.7 million distinct CDR3 sequences, 28% seen once. Sequencing was done on a sample of blood. All receptors derive from a woman aged 25 to 39 in good health. CDR3s include the opening cysteine and the closing phenylalanine or tryptophan.

TRBJ1-6 | 14 | TRBV20-1 | CSARVDRANSPLHF
TRBJ1-1 | 13 | TRBV20-1 | CSAPGEGNTEAFF
TRBJ2-7 | 15 | TRBV7-2 | CASSFMGPNAYEQYF
TRBJ2-5 | 14 | TRBV19 | CASSMGGRWETQYF
TRBJ2-7 | 12 | TRBV28 | CASSMRIYEQYF
TRBJ2-3 | 15 | TRBV28 | CASSSVADRTDTQYF
TRBJ2-1 | 12 | TRBV29-1 | CSVDHAYNEQFF
TRBJ2-1 | 16 | TRBV5-1 | CASSPGLTISYNEQFF
TRBJ2-5 | 14 | TRBV20-1 | CSARFGGPQETQYF
TRBJ2-5 | 15 | TRBV6-1 | CASSSPWGAEETQYF
TRBJ2-1 | 16 | TRBV6-5 | CASSYSLVEPYNEQFF
TRBJ1-2 | 14 | TRBV7-9 | CAGSFARAVGGYTF
TRBJ1-5 | 16 | TRBV5-8 | CASSFNFGGRNQPQHF
TRBJ2-5 | 12 | TRBV7-2 | CASSLRWETQYF
TRBJ1-3 | 13 | TRBV5-1 | CASSLDGPDTIYF
TRBJ2-7 | 19 | TRBV7-2 | CASSTNRGIRRENLYEQYF
TRBJ2-1 | 16 | TRBV7-2 | CASSLHPQGPTNEQFF
TRBJ1-5 | 12 | TRBV6-1 | CTTWDGGQPQHF
TRBJ2-7 | 14 | TRBV5-4 | CASSHVAGGTEQYF
TRBJ2-7 | 15 | TRBV7-7 | CANSLAPGRHQAQYF
TRBJ1-2 | 15 | TRBV2 | CASSEASGTGVGYTF
TRBJ2-1 | 15 | TRBV7-3 | CASSFPPSGNNEQFF
TRBJ2-5 | 12 | TRBV7-6 | CASSPSLETQYF
TRBJ2-7 | 13 | TRBV6-2/TRBV6-3 | CASSYVSSNEQYF
TRBJ2-1 | 14 | TRBV12-3/TRBV12-4 | CASSQGDSSYEQFF
TRBJ2-4 | 12 | TRBV19 | CASAVAKNIQYF
TRBJ2-1 | 15 | TRBV24-1 | CATSLQEPSYNEQFF
TRBJ2-1 | 15 | TRBV7-2 | CASSWVAEPYNEQFF
TRBJ2-3 | 16 | TRBV7-9 | CASSQDPGQSRDTQYF
TRBJ2-5 | 14 | TRBV5-1 | CASSLSRVEETQYF
TRBJ2-7 | 13 | TRBV6-5 | CASSKGRSYEQYF
TRBJ2-3 | 15 | TRBV10-3 | CAIGSTGASTDTQYF
TRBJ2-7 | 14 | TRBV12-3/TRBV12-4 | CASSLGGGVHEQYF
TRBJ2-2 | 14 | TRBV20-1 | CSAKWTGITGELFF
TRBJ2-3 | 15 | TRBV7-2 | CASSLRDRGSDTQYF
TRBJ2-7 | 13 | TRBV28 | CASSSSAPYEQYF
TRBJ2-4 | 12 | TRBV7-8 | CTSSLVGEEQYF
TRBJ2-5 | 14 | TRBV5-1 | CASSSSGGYNEQYF
TRBJ2-3 | 14 | TRBV7-9 | CASSRDTLSDTQYF
TRBJ2-1 | 13 | TRBV29-1 | CSARTGIRNEQFF
TRBJ1-4 | 15 | TRBV20-1 | CSTSRGNPNAEKLFF
TRBJ2-3 | 15 | TRBV20-1 | CSARDQGGTADTQYF
TRBJ1-4 | 15 | TRBV6-5 | CASGGGGATNEKLFF
TRBJ1-1 | 17 | TRBV15 | CATSRGGGQGVNTEAFF
TRBJ2-2 | 12 | TRBV7-2 | CASSVLTGELFF
TRBJ2-3 | 12 | TRBV10-2 | CASLGLTETQYF
TRBJ2-7 | 15 | TRBV5-1 | CTSSLAGPPSDEQYF
TRBJ2-1 | 10 | TRBV6-1 | CASMNNEQFF
TRBJ2-3 | 16 | TRBV27 | CASSRGLAGGPHTQYF
TRBJ1-2 | 14 | TRBV29-1 | CSVQDRGDDYGYTF
- | 13 | TRBV27 | CASSTVARETQYF
TRBJ1-1 | 18 | TRBV7-2 | CASSLKYRVGTGDTEAFF
TRBJ1-1 | 17 | TRBV5-1 | CASSLVAGFRGNTEAFF
TRBJ1-1 | 13 | TRBV20-1 | CSASGGQGTEAFF
TRBJ2-6 | 17 | TRBV6-6 | CASSYRTGFSGANVLTF
TRBJ2-3 | 15 | TRBV20-1 | CSASSVLDSTDTQYF
TRBJ2-5 | 14 | TRBV28 | CASRPPGRSDEQYF
TRBJ2-5 | 12 | TRBV30 | CAWGAFQETQYF
TRBJ2-1 | 17 | TRBV5-3 | CARSHIPKGTFYNEQFF